Listed below are T cell receptor beta chains from one sample, sequenced in a study of chemoradiotherapy in HPV16-positive cancers. Profiling relied on immunoSEQ multiplex PCR, and the TCRdb table lists in-frame clones only, not all of them. The repertoire holds over 950 clones, around 85% seen once, with approximately 8.4% in the top ten. Source: tumor tissue, taken from a patient who underwent chemoradiotherapy. Every receptor here comes from a human donor with HPV-associated anogenital cancer. Both conserved end residues are part of each CDR3.

V	J	CDR3
TRBV4-1	TRBJ1-5	CASSPRSAGADQPQHF
TRBV19	TRBJ1-2	CASSPQLKGGYTF
TRBV6-1	TRBJ2-7	CASSQGAGEQYF
TRBV4-1	TRBJ1-1	CASSQDYPPPRAFF
TRBV7-2	TRBJ1-1	CASSLIQAGEAFF
TRBV5-6	TRBJ1-3	CASSHLGRPSSGNTIYF
TRBV5-1	TRBJ2-4	CASSLNGNIQYF
TRBV6-4	TRBJ2-2	CASSRDSDTGELFF
TRBV6-5	TRBJ2-1	CASSYSEESSYNEQFF
TRBV7-7	TRBJ2-2	CATKRGSRDTGELFF
TRBV11-2	TRBJ1-1	CASSLTMAETANTEAFF
TRBV7-9	TRBJ1-4	CASSPWTGVNEKLFF
TRBV14	TRBJ2-7	CASSRDRVYEQYF
TRBV12-5	TRBJ2-7	CASGPPSGEQYF
TRBV5-1	TRBJ1-1	CASRDPNTEAFF
TRBV19	TRBJ2-3	CASSTGSLGLRDTQYF
TRBV2	TRBJ1-1	CASSAPGGTMNTEAFF
TRBV4-3	TRBJ1-5	CASSQEIGFGNQPQHF
TRBV5-8	TRBJ2-1	CASSLFGLAGKSSYNEQFF
TRBV19	TRBJ2-7	CASSIDWNLVVNEQYF
TRBV7-2	TRBJ2-5	CASSLADRGGTQYF
TRBV4-3	TRBJ2-1	CASSLGNEQFF
TRBV5-1	TRBJ2-5	CASAAGSQETQYF
TRBV2	TRBJ1-2	CASRREAGRQYGYTF
TRBV20-1	TRBJ2-1	CSARTGVEQFF
TRBV7-8	TRBJ2-7	CASSSRLTGTGSYEQYF
TRBV7-2	TRBJ2-1	CASSITSLPKRSYNEQFF
TRBV9	TRBJ2-3	CASSSRTGTTDTQYF
TRBV5-1	TRBJ1-2	CASSSTSTGGYDYGYTF
TRBV10-3	TRBJ2-2	CATGKEANTGELFF
TRBV10-3	TRBJ1-5	CAISEPGRGNQPQHF
TRBV27	TRBJ2-1	CASSLGAGYNEQFF
TRBV7-2	TRBJ1-5	CASSGGGTQSQPQHF
TRBV28	TRBJ2-3	CASSPVGYTQYF
TRBV5-1	TRBJ2-2	CASSPWGSQISNTGELFF
TRBV7-9	TRBJ1-1	CASSLNRGPLNTEAFF
TRBV7-2	TRBJ1-4	CASSLGGQEEKLFF
TRBV5-1	TRBJ2-7	CASSAGTDSSYEQYF
TRBV7-9	TRBJ2-3	CASSPYESFPPSTDTQYF
TRBV6-1	TRBJ1-3	CASSEAGSSGNTIYF
TRBV6-5	TRBJ2-7	CASIPTSGYEQYF
TRBV2	TRBJ2-1	CASSEADHEQFF
TRBV6-6	TRBJ2-1	CASSPGLYNEQFF
TRBV21-1	TRBJ1-5	CASSKGGRRLNQPQHF
TRBV7-3	TRBJ2-1	CASSPAIGSLGDEQFF
TRBV30	TRBJ1-1	CACHRGHTEAFF
TRBV6-4	TRBJ2-3	CASSELAGGEDTQYF
TRBV2	TRBJ2-4	CTSSGGQGNIQYF
TRBV5-5	TRBJ1-1	CASTLQGNTEAFF
TRBV4-1	TRBJ2-7	CASSTQSSEQYF
TRBV10-3	TRBJ1-5	CAISEAWTGANQPQHF
TRBV5-1	TRBJ2-7	CASSLGPGSSYEQYF
TRBV11-3	TRBJ2-6	CASSLVSGANVLTF
TRBV6-5	TRBJ2-7	CASSYSGQAPYEQYF
TRBV25-1	TRBJ2-7	CASSESGGPYEQYF